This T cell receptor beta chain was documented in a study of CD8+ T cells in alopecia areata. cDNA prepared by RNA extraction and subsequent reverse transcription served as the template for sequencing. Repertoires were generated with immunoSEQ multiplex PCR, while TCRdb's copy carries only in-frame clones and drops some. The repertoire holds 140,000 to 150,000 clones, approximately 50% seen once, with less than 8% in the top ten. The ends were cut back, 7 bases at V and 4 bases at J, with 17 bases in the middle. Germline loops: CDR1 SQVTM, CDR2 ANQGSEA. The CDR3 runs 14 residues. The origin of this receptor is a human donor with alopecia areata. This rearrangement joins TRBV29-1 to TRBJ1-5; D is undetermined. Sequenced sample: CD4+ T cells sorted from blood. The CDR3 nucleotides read TGCAGCGCCCTATCGTCGCAGCCGAATCAGCCCCAGCATTTT. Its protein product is CSALSSQPNQPQHF.